This is a list of T cell receptor beta chains from one sample in a study of OX40 agonist ivuxolimab in advanced cancers. Data came from immunoSEQ multiplex PCR; TCRdb stores just in-frame clones and leaves some out. The data show about 110,000 clones, around 90% seen once. Sample: CD4+ or CD8+ T cells sorted from blood, taken in a trial of the OX40 agonist ivuxolimab. Source of these receptors: an adult with an advanced solid tumor such as melanoma, head and neck, liver or kidney cancer. Both conserved end residues are part of each CDR3. The order of the fields is clone size, D gene, V gene, J gene, CDR3 DNA, CDR3 protein. D genes are given only for firm matches. Expanded clones are given a class, and other clones once, few, many or no size at all.

size: once; D: .; V: TRBV27; J: TRBJ1-2; DNA: TGTGCCAGCAGTTCCAGGGGAAGGGGTGGCTACACCTTC; CDR3: CASSSRGRGGYTF
size: .; D: TRBD2; V: TRBV6-1; J: TRBJ2-3; DNA: TGTGCCAGCGGAACTAGCGGGGGCACAGATACGCAGTATTTT; CDR3: CASGTSGGTDTQYF
size: .; D: .; V: TRBV5-6; J: TRBJ2-3; DNA: TGTGCCAGCAGCTTGGGACTAGTCGCTAGCACAGATACGCAGTATTTT; CDR3: CASSLGLVASTDTQYF
size: .; D: .; V: TRBV6-1; J: TRBJ1-1; DNA: TGTGCCAGCATTACTAACGGCCAGGGTTATGAAGCTTTCTTT; CDR3: CASITNGQGYEAFF
size: .; D: .; V: TRBV14; J: TRBJ1-2; DNA: TGTGCCAGCAGCCCGGGAGTCTATGGCTACACCTTC; CDR3: CASSPGVYGYTF
size: .; D: .; V: TRBV6-5; J: TRBJ2-7; DNA: TGTGCCAGCAGTTACGGGCGAGGGAGTTACGAGCAGTACTTC; CDR3: CASSYGRGSYEQYF
size: .; D: .; V: TRBV28; J: TRBJ1-1; DNA: TGTGCCAGCAGTTTAATCAACACTGAAGCTTTCTTT; CDR3: CASSLINTEAFF
size: .; D: .; V: TRBV21-1; J: TRBJ2-3; DNA: TGTGCCAGCAGCAACACAACCACAGGGGTGAGGACAGATACGCAGTATTTT; CDR3: CASSNTTTGVRTDTQYF
size: .; D: TRBD1; V: TRBV6-5; J: TRBJ2-1; DNA: TGTGCCAGCAGCCACAGACGGACAGGCGTGAATGAGCAGTTCTTC; CDR3: CASSHRRTGVNEQFF
size: .; D: .; V: TRBV6-1; J: TRBJ2-7; DNA: TGTGCCAGCAGTTTCCTCTACGAGCAGTACTTC; CDR3: CASSFLYEQYF
size: once; D: .; V: TRBV27; J: TRBJ1-6; DNA: TGTGCCAGCAGTCCCCAGGGCGGCTATAATTCACCCCTCCACTTT; CDR3: CASSPQGGYNSPLHF
size: .; D: .; V: TRBV30; J: TRBJ2-3; DNA: TGTGCCTGGAGTGTGGGAGATACGCAGTATTTT; CDR3: CAWSVGDTQYF
size: .; D: .; V: TRBV15; J: TRBJ2-3; DNA: TGTGCCACCAGCAGAGCGGACAGACAAAACACAGATACGCAGTATTTT; CDR3: CATSRADRQNTDTQYF
size: .; D: .; V: TRBV6-1; J: TRBJ1-1; DNA: TGTGCCAGCAGGGTTGACACTGAAGCTTTCTTT; CDR3: CASRVDTEAFF
size: .; D: .; V: TRBV5-4; J: TRBJ1-1; DNA: TGTGCCAGCAGCCCGGTCGGGGGGCGCGGTACTGAAGCTTTCTTT; CDR3: CASSPVGGRGTEAFF
size: .; D: TRBD1; V: TRBV10-3; J: TRBJ2-7; DNA: TGTGCCATCAAACCGGGACAGGGGGTTCACGAGCAGTACTTC; CDR3: CAIKPGQGVHEQYF